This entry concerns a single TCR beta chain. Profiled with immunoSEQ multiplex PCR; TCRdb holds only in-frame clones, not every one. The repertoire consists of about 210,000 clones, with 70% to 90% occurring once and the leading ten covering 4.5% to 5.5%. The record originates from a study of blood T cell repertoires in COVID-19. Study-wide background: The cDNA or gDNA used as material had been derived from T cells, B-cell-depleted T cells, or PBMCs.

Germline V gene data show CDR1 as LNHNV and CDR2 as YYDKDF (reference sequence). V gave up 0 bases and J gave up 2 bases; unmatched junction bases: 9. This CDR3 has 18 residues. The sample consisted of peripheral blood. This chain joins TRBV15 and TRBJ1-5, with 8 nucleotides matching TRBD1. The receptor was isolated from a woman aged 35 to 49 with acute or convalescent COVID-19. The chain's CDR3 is CATSRDRGLILGNQPQHF. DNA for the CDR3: TGTGCCACCAGCAGAGACAGGGGGCTAATTTTAGGCAATCAGCCCCAGCATTTT.